This is a list of T cell receptor beta chains from one sample in a study of cytomegalovirus exposure and HLA in healthy donors. Only in-frame clones appear in the TCRdb table, and some are missing; sequencing was by immunoSEQ multiplex PCR. The sample holds about 150,000 clones; 79% are singletons and the top ten take around 6.6%. The specimen sequenced was PBMCs. Source of these receptors: a man in his fifties or sixties in good health and CMV-seropositive. CDR3s include the opening cysteine and the closing phenylalanine or tryptophan. The D gene is left open where the match is weak. Expanded clones are given a class, and other clones once, few, many or no size at all.

J gene | clone size | D gene | V gene | CDR3 DNA | CDR3 protein
TRBJ2-3 | NA | TRBD1 | TRBV19 | TGTGCCAGTGCCCTCGGGACAGGGGTTGGGGACACAGATACGCAGTATTTT | CASALGTGVGDTDTQYF
TRBJ1-4 | NA | NA | TRBV28 | TGTGCCAGCAGTATTCGGGACTTCAAACTGTTTTTT | CASSIRDFKLFF
TRBJ1-4 | NA | TRBD1 | TRBV5-6 | TGTGCCAGCAGTCCCCCCCTAGGACAGGCGCCGTCTCTGTTTTTT | CASSPPLGQAPSLFF
TRBJ1-4 | once | NA | TRBV9 | TGTGCCAGCAGCGTGCAGGGGCGATTTGAAAAACTGTTTTTT | CASSVQGRFEKLFF
TRBJ2-2 | NA | NA | TRBV20-1 | TGCAGTGCTACAGGGGCCGGGGAGCTGTTTTTT | CSATGAGELFF
TRBJ2-2 | NA | TRBD1 | TRBV5-5 | TGTGCCAGCAGCCTTTGGGACAGCACCGGGGAGCTGTTTTTT | CASSLWDSTGELFF
TRBJ2-3 | once | NA | TRBV7-6 | TGTGCCAGCAGCTTAGGTCTCCGGAGAAACACAGATACGCAGTATTTT | CASSLGLRRNTDTQYF
TRBJ2-5 | NA | NA | TRBV6-6 | TGTGCCAGCAGTTACGTAGGGAGCGGCGTGGAGACCCAGTACTTC | CASSYVGSGVETQYF
TRBJ2-3 | few | NA | TRBV7-9 | TGTGCCAGCAGCTCTAAGTGGAACGGAGTGGCCCCAGATACGCAGTATTTT | CASSSKWNGVAPDTQYF
TRBJ2-7 | few | NA | TRBV7-7 | TGTGCTCCCCGGGTCAGGGAGGACTACGAGCAGTACTTC | CAPRVREDYEQYF
TRBJ2-4 | NA | TRBD2 | TRBV30 | TGTGCACATAGACGAGAGGGAGCGGGGCCAAACATTCAGTACTTC | CAHRREGAGPNIQYF
TRBJ2-3 | once | NA | TRBV19 | TGTGCCAGTAGTATAATGCCAGGGTCTCCGTATCCAGATACGCAGTATTTT | CASSIMPGSPYPDTQYF
TRBJ2-1 | NA | NA | TRBV5-8 | TGTGCCAGCAGCCTTAGCGGAGTCTACAATGAGCAGTTCTTC | CASSLSGVYNEQFF
TRBJ2-4 | NA | TRBD1 | TRBV10-2 | TGCGCCAGCGGGACAGTCGATGGGGCAGAAAACATTCAGTACTTC | CASGTVDGAENIQYF
TRBJ2-1 | NA | NA | TRBV27 | TGTGCCAGCAGTTTACGGGGTGCCCCAGGGTTCTTC | CASSLRGAPGFF
TRBJ2-7 | few | TRBD2 | TRBV4-2 | TGTGCCAGCAGCCAACAACCGGGACTAGCAACTGAGCAGTACTTC | CASSQQPGLATEQYF
TRBJ1-5 | once | TRBD1 | TRBV28 | TGTGCCAGCAGCCAGAGCGACAGGGCCTGGCTTGCCTTT | CASSQSDRAWLAF
TRBJ2-3 | NA | NA | TRBV5-4 | TGTGCCAGCAGTTTTGACAGGCCTGGATCCCGCACAGATACGCAGTATTTT | CASSFDRPGSRTDTQYF
TRBJ2-5 | NA | NA | TRBV5-8 | TGTGCCAGCAGCTTGAAGATCTTTCGGGGGAGCAGGTACTTC | CASSLKIFRGSRYF
TRBJ2-3 | NA | NA | TRBV30 | TGTGCCTGGAGTGTAGGGAGACTAGTTGGTACGCAGTATTTT | CAWSVGRLVGTQYF
TRBJ2-7 | NA | TRBD1 | TRBV5-1 | TGCGCCAGCAGCGCGGACAGGGTCACCTACGAACAGTACTTC | CASSADRVTYEQYF
TRBJ1-4 | NA | NA | TRBV4-1 | TGCGCCAGCAGCCAAAGAACAGGAACAACTAATGAAAAACTGTTTTTT | CASSQRTGTTNEKLFF